This is a list of T cell receptor beta chains from one sample in a study of shared clonotypes between healthy human individuals. Sequenced by immunoSEQ multiplex PCR; TCRdb stores in-frame clones only, minus some. The table has over 400,000 clones, 95% to 97% seen once. Material for sequencing was naive CD4+ T cells sorted from blood. The receptors derive from a woman aged 25 to 39 in good health. The CDR3 runs from the conserved cysteine through the conserved F or W. The D gene is left open where the match is weak. Clone size, where shown, is once, few, many, or a class for clones that have expanded.

>TRBJ2-7|.|TRBV10-3|.
CATSSEYEQYF
TGTGCCACTAGTAGCGAATACGAGCAGTACTTC
>TRBJ2-2|TRBD1|TRBV7-3|.
CASSFGQGAGELFF
TGTGCCAGCAGCTTCGGACAGGGGGCCGGGGAGCTGTTTTTT
>TRBJ2-1|TRBD1|TRBV7-3|.
CASSPRQGGYNEQFF
TGTGCCAGCAGCCCCCGACAGGGGGGATACAATGAGCAGTTCTTC
>TRBJ1-2|.|TRBV28|.
CASNAGGRASYGYTF
TGTGCCAGCAATGCCGGCGGGAGGGCAAGCTATGGCTACACCTTC
>TRBJ2-3|TRBD2|TRBV19|.
CASKLAGGTDTQYF
TGTGCCAGTAAACTAGCGGGAGGGACAGATACGCAGTATTTT
>TRBJ2-7|.|TRBV28|few
CASSLIGEQYF
TGTGCCAGCAGTTTAATCGGCGAGCAGTACTTC
>TRBJ1-1|.|TRBV6-6|.
CASSYDTLNTEAFF
TGTGCCAGCAGTTACGATACATTGAACACTGAAGCTTTCTTT
>TRBJ2-2|TRBD1|TRBV6-1|.
CASSGQGTGELFF
TGTGCCAGCAGCGGACAGGGCACCGGGGAGCTGTTTTTT
>TRBJ1-1|.|TRBV7-9|.
CASSSDTNTEAFF
TGTGCCAGCAGCTCCGACACTAACACTGAAGCTTTCTTT
>TRBJ2-1|TRBD2|TRBV5-1|.
CASSFGGGGVNEQFF
TGCGCCAGCAGCTTCGGCGGGGGAGGGGTCAATGAGCAGTTCTTC
>TRBJ2-7|TRBD2|TRBV29-1|.
CSGTSAYEQYF
TGCAGCGGGACTAGCGCCTACGAGCAGTACTTC
>TRBJ1-1|.|TRBV5-1|few
CASSRGQQNTEAFF
TGCGCCAGCAGCCGCGGACAACAGAACACTGAAGCTTTCTTT
>TRBJ2-7|.|TRBV20-1|.
CSATGNYEQYF
TGCAGTGCTACGGGGAACTACGAGCAGTACTTC
>TRBJ1-1|TRBD1|TRBV27|.
CASRDRGLNTEAFF
TGTGCCAGCAGGGACAGGGGATTGAACACTGAAGCTTTCTTT
>TRBJ1-2|.|TRBV6-5|.
CASSYSGDGYTF
TGTGCCAGCAGTTACTCGGGGGATGGCTACACCTTC
>TRBJ2-7|TRBD2|TRBV5-1|.
CASSLEREGSYEQYF
TGCGCCAGCAGCTTGGAGCGGGAAGGGTCCTACGAGCAGTACTTC
>TRBJ2-5|.|TRBV30|.
CAWRRDQETQYF
TGTGCCTGGAGACGAGACCAAGAGACCCAGTACTTC